The T cell receptor beta chain under discussion was sequenced for a study of blood T cell repertoires in COVID-19 (dated by TCRdb to about 2020). About the investigation overall: Collaborator samples came from the United States, Italy and Spain and covered acute and convalescent phases of COVID-19. The material from the prospective study consisted of cDNA or gDNA derived from T cells, B-cell-depleted T cells, or PBMCs. Subjects who had been exposed to COVID-19, were actively infected with it, or had recovered from it provided the deeply sampled blood TCRbeta repertoires that made up the dataset. A freely available public database, intended as a resource for researchers studying the immune response to SARS-CoV-2, is where the repertoires were released. Samples came from the ongoing ImmuneRACE study (first 160 participants) plus 1,254 subjects from 6 global collaborators. A de-identified subject ID, COVID-19 status, age in years and sex were almost always included in the sample metadata. Where available, HLA class I and class II types were taken from metadata supplied by the sample provider and were not determined by assay-based typing. What the authors observed across the whole study: The quantity of clinical and demographic metadata differed by source and by participant and was supplied without curation.

One collaborating source in Seattle enrolled patients during active infection and followed them longitudinally through the course of disease. Each collaborating institution followed its own protocols to collect whole blood in K2EDTA tubes. For TCRbeta analysis, collaborator samples were shipped as frozen whole blood, as isolated PBMCs, or as DNA extracted from either sample type. Per the germline V gene (reference sequence), LNHDA is the CDR1 and SQIVND is the CDR2. Trimming at the junction amounts to 7 bases on V and 6 bases on J, and the germline ends lie 12 bases apart. The CDR3, cysteine through phenylalanine, is 12 amino acids long. The DNA shown is the 36-base CDR3, in frame from base 1. As to this clone: It has no known antigen specificity. Per-nucleotide qualities are absent, and no much larger clonotype sits a single base away.

The immunoSEQ Assay, a bias-controlled multiplex PCR, was used to amplify TCRbeta CDR3 regions from genomic DNA. The published analysis was carried out like this. The number of nucleated cells in each sample was estimated by amplification of reference gene primers within the assay. Sequence reads were collapsed and filtered to measure the absolute abundance of every unique TCRbeta CDR3 rearrangement. For each sample, productive Simpson clonality was calculated as the square root of Simpson's diversity index over productive rearrangements. TCRdb stores this immuneACCESS table with in-frame sequences only. Part of the clones is absent; in the studies checked, under half of the shortfall reflects unresolved V genes, and no reason is known for the rest. The DNA gave D and trimming, while V, J and clone size come from that table. Counted in this sample were about 480,000 clones; about 91% of them appeared once. Together, the top ten hold 0.75% to 0.9% of the sample.

The sequence links TRBV19 to TRBJ1-1; no confident D gene assignment can be made. Source material: peripheral blood. The sequence was collected from a man aged 18 to 29 with COVID-19, enrolled during active disease. Read as DNA, the sequence is TGTGCCAGTATTGGCATGGTCGCTGAAGCTTTCTTT. This encodes CASIGMVAEAFF.